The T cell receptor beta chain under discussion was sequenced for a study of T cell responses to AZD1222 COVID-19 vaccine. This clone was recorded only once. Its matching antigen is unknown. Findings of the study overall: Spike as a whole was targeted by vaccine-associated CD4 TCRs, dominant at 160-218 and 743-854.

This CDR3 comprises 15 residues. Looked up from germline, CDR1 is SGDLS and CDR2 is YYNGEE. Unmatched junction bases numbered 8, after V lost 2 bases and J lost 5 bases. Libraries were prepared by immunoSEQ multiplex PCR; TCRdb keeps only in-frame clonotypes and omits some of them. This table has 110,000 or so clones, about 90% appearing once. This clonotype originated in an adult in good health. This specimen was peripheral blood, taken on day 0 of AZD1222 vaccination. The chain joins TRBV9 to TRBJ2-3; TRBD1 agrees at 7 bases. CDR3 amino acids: CASSVSGGLLDTQYF. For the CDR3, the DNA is TGTGCCAGCAGCGTGTCAGGGGGATTGCTAGATACGCAGTATTTT.